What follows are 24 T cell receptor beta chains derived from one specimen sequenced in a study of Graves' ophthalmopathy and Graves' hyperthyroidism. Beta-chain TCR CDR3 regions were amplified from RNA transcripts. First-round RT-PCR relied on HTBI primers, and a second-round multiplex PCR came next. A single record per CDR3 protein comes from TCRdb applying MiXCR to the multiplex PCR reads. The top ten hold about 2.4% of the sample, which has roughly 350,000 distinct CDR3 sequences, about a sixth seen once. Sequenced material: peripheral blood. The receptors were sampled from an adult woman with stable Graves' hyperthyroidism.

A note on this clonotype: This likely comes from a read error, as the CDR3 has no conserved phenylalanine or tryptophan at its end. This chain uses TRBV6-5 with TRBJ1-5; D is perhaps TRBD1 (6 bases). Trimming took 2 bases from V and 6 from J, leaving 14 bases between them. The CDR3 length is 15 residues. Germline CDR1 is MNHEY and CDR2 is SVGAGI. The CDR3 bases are TGTGCCAGCAGTTACCTAGACAGGATTCGTCAGCCCCAGCATATT. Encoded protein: CASSYLDRIRQPQHI.

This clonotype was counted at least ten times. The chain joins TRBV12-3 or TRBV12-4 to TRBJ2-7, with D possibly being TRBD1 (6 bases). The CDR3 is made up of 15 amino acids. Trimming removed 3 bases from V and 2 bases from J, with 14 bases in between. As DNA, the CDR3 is TGTGCCAGCAGTTTTCGACAGGCGGGTCCCTACGAGCAGTACTTC. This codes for CASSFRQAGPYEQYF.

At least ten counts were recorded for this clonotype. The CDR3 region is CASSDRDRTTGNTIYF. In nucleotides, the CDR3 is TGTGCCAGCAGTGATCGGGACAGGACGACGGGAAACACCATATATTTT. The rearrangement joins TRBV2 to TRBJ1-3; 8 positions agree with TRBD1. The CDR3 contains 16 residues. The J segment lost 4 bases and the V segment lost 3 bases, leaving 8 bases of the junction unmatched. In germline, CDR1 is SNHLY, CDR2 FYNNEI.

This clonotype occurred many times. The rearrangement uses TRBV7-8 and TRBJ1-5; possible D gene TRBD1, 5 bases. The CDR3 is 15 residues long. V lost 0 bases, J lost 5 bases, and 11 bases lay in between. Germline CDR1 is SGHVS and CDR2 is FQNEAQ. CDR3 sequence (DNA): TGTGCCAGCAGCTTAGCGGCAGGGCACGATCAGCCCCAGCATTTT. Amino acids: CASSLAAGHDQPQHF.

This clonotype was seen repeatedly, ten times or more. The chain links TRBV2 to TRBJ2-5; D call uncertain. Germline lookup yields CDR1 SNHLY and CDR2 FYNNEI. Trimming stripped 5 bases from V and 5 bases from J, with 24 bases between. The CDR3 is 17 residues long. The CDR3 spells CASSQELLMTGGETQYF. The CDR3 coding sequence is TGTGCCAGCAGTCAGGAACTCCTTATGACCGGCGGCGAGACCCAGTACTTC.

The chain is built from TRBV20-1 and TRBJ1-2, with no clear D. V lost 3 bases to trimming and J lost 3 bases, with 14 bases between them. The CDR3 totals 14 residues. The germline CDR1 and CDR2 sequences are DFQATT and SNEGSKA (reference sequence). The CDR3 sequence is CSASLTATHYGYTF. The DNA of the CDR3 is TGCAGTGCTAGTTTAACCGCCACCCACTATGGCTACACCTTC.

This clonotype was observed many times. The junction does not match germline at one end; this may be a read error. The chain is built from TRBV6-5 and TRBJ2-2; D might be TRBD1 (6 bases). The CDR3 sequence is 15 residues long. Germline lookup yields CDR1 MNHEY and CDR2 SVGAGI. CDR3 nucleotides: TGTGCCAGCAGTTACCAGGGGTTGAACACCGGGGAGCTGTCTTTT. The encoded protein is CASSYQGLNTGELSF.

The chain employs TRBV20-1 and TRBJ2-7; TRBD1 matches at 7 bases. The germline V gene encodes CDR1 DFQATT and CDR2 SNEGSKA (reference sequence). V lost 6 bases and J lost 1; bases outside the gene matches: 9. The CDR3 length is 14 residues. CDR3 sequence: CSANRGTASYEQYF. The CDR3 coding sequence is TGCAGTGCGAATAGAGGGACAGCATCCTACGAGCAGTACTTC.

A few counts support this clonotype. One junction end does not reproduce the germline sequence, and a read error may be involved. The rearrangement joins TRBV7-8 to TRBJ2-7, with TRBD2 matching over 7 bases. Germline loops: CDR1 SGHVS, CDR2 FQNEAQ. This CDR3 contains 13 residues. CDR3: CASSLVGGDELYF. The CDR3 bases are TGTGCCAGCAGTTTAGTGGGGGGGGACGAGCTGTACTTC.

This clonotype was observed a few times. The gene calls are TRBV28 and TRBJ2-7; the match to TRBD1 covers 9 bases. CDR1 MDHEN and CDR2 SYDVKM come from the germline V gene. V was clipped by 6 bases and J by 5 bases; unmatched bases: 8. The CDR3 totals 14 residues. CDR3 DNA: TGTGCCAGCAGGTTACCTGGACAGGGGAACGAGCAGTACTTC. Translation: CASRLPGQGNEQYF.

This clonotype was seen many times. The CDR3 sequence: CASSKQTGQDEQYF. The CDR3 region has the DNA TGCGCCAGCAGCAAACAGACAGGGCAGGACGAGCAGTACTTC. The chain combines TRBV5-1 with TRBJ2-7, with TRBD1 identical over 7 bases. The CDR3 contains 14 residues. From germline, CDR1 is SGHRS and CDR2 YFSETQ. With V trimmed by 4 bases and J by 5 bases, 9 bases remained unmatched.

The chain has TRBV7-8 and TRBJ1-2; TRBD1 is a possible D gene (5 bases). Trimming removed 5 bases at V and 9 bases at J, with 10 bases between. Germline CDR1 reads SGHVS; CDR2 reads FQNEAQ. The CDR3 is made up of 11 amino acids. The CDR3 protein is CASSEGRSYTF. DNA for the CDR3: TGTGCCAGCAGCGAGGGACGGAGCTACACCTTC.

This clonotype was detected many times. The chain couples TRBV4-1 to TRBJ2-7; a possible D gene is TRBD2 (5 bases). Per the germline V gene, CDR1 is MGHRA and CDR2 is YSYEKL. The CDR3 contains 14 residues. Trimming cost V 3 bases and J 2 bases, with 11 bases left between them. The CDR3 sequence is CASSQSLGAYEQYF. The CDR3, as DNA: TGCGCCAGCAGCCAGTCGTTGGGAGCCTACGAGCAGTACTTC.

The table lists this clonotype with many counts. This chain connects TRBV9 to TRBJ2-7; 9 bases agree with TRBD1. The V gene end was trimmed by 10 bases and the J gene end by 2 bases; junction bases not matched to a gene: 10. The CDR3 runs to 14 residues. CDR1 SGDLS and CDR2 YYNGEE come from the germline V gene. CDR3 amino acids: CAGGNRDRAYEQYF. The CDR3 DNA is TGTGCCGGAGGTAACCGGGACAGGGCCTACGAGCAGTACTTC.

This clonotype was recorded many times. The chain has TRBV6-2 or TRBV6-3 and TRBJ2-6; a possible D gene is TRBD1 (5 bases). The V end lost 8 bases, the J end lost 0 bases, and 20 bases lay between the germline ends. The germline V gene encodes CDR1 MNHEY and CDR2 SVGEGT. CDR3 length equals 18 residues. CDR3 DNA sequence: TGTGCCAGCGGGTCCGGACACGTTTACCGCTCTGGGGCCAACGTCCTGACTTTC. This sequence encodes CASGSGHVYRSGANVLTF.

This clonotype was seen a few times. As DNA, the CDR3 is TGTGCCAGCAGAACGGGGGAATTAAATTCACCCCTCCACTTT. Translated, it gives CASRTGELNSPLHF. The chain carries TRBV2 and TRBJ1-6; a weak D match, TRBD1 (5 bases). The CDR3 consists of 14 residues. With 6 bases removed from V and 7 bases from J, the gap between germline ends came to 13 bases. Germline V lookup: CDR1 SNHLY, CDR2 FYNNEI. The full variable domain, with the rest looked up from reference TRBV2 and TRBJ1-6, is EPEVTQTPSHQVTQMGQEVILRCVPISNHLYFYWYRQILGQKVEFLVSFYNNEISEKSEIFDDQFSVERPDGSNFTLKIRSTKLEDSAMYFCASRTGELNSPLHFGNGTRLTVT.

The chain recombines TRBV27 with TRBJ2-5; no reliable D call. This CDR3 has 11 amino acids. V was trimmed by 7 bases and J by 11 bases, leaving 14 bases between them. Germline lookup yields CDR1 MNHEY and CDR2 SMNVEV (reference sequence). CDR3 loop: CASIRSWIQYF. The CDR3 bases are TGTGCCAGCATCAGAAGCTGGATTCAGTACTTC.

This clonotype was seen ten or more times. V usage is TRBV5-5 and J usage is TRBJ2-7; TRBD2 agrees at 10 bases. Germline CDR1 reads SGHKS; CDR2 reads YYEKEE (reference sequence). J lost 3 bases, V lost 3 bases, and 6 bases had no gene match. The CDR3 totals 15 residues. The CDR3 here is CASSSLAGGNYEQYF. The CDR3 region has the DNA TGTGCCAGCAGCTCTTTAGCGGGAGGAAACTACGAGCAGTACTTC.

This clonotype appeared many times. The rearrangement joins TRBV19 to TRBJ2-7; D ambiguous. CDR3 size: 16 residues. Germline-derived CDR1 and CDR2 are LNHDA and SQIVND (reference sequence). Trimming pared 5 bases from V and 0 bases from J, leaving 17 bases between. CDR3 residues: CASSSWWGDRSYEQYF. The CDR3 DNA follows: TGTGCCAGTAGTTCCTGGTGGGGTGACCGCTCCTACGAGCAGTACTTC.

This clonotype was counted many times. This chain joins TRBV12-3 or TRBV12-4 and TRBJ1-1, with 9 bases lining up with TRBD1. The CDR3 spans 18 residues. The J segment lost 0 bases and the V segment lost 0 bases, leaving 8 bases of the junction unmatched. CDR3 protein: CASSLAPGTGLMNTEAFF. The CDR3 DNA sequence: TGTGCCAGCAGTTTAGCCCCCGGGACAGGGCTCATGAACACTGAAGCTTTCTTT.

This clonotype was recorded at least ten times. The CDR3 bases are TGTGCCTGGTCAGCAACGAGACAGGGGAACACTGAAGCTTTCTTT. This encodes CAWSATRQGNTEAFF. The chain uses TRBV30 and TRBJ1-1; 7 bases line up with TRBD1. Looked up from germline, CDR1 is GTSNPN and CDR2 is SVGIG (reference sequence). With V trimmed by 5 bases and J by 1 base, 10 bases remained unmatched. This CDR3 contains 15 residues.

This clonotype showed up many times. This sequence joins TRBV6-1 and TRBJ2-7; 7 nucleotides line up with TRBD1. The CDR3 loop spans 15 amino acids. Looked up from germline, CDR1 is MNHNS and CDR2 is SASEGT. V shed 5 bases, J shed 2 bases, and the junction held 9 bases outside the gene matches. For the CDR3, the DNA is TGTGCCAGCAGTCCAGACAGGGCTAGCACCTACGAGCAGTACTTC. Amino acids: CASSPDRASTYEQYF.

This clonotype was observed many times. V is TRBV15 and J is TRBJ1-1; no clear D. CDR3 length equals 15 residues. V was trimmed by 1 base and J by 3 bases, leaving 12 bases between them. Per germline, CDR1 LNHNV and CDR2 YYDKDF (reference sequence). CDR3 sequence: CATSRVSLGYTEAFF. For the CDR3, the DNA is TGTGCCACCAGCAGAGTTTCGTTGGGGTACACTGAAGCTTTCTTT. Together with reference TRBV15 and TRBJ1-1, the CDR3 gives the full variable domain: DAMVIQNPRYQVTQFGKPVTLSCSQTLNHNVMYWYQQKSSQAPKLLFHYYDKDFNNEADTPDNFQSRRPNTSFCFLDIRSPGLGDTAMYLCATSRVSLGYTEAFFGQGTRLTVV.

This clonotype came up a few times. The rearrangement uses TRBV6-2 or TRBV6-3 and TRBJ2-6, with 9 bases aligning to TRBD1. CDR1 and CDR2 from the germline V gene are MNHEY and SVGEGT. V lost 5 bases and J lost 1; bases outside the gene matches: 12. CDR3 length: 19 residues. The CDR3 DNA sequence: TGTGCCAGCAGTACCAGTCGGGGACAGGGAAAATCTGGGGCCAACGTCCTGACTTTC. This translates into CASSTSRGQGKSGANVLTF.